A single T cell receptor beta chain is shown here with its context. Profiled with immunoSEQ multiplex PCR; TCRdb holds only in-frame clones, not every one. Among about 89,000 clones listed, roughly 86% were seen once. The data belong to a study of control samples from healthy donors and cancer patients. V gave up 5 bases and J gave up 6 bases, with 22 bases separating them. Germline loops: CDR1 SEHNR, CDR2 FQNEAQ (reference sequence). CDR3 length: 16 amino acids. What was sequenced was blood. The clonotype originates from a man younger than 40 in good health. This chain joins TRBV7-9 and TRBJ1-1; a weak D match, TRBD1 (5 bases). CDR3 region: CASSMTAALDDAEAFF. Here the CDR3 DNA reads TGTGCCAGCAGCATGACAGCTGCGTTAGATGACGCTGAAGCTTTCTTT.